This T cell receptor beta chain was retrieved from a study of blood T cell repertoires in COVID-19. Methods used by the authors: Amplification with reference gene primers provided the estimates of nucleated cell counts. Sequencing was performed with immunoSEQ multiplex PCR; in TCRdb, only in-frame clones are kept and a portion is missing. V, J and clone size were drawn from that table, and D and trimming were deduced from the DNA. This table has fewer than 30,000 clones, 81% appearing once. The CDR3 contains 17 residues. V and J are TRBV21-1 and TRBJ2-3; no DNA check was done on the table's D call, TRBD2. TRBV21-1 is labeled a pseudogene. Sequencing was carried out using peripheral blood. The TCR comes from a woman aged 55-69 years with acute or convalescent COVID-19. CDR3 loop: CASTSCGEGTTTDTQYF. CDR3 coding DNA: TGTGCCAGCACCAGTTGCGGGGAAGGCACGACCACAGATACGCAGTATTTT.